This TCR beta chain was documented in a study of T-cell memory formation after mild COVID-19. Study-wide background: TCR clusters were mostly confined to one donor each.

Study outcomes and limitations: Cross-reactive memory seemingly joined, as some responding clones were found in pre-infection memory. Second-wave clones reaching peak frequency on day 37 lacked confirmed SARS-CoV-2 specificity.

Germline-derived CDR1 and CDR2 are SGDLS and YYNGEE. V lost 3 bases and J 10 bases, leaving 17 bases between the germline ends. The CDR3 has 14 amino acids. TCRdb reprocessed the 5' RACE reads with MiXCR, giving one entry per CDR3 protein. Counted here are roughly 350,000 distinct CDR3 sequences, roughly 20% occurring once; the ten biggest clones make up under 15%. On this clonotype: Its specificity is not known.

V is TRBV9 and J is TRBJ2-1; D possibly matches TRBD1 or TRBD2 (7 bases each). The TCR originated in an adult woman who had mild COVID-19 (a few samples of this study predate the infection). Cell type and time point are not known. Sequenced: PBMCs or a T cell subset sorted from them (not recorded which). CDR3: CASSAWDSGAEQFF. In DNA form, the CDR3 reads TGTGCCAGCAGCGCGTGGGACAGCGGGGCGGAGCAGTTCTTC.